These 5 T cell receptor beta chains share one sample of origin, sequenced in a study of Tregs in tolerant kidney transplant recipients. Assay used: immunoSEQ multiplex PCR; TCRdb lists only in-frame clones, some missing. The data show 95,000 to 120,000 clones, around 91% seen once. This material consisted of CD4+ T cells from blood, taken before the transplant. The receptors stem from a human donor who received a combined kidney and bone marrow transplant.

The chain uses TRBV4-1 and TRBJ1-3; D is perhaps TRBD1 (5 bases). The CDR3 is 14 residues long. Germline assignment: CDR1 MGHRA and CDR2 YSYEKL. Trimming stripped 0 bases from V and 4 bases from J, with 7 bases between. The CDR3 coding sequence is TGCGCCAGCAGCCAAGAACAGGCCGGAAACACCATATATTTT. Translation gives CASSQEQAGNTIYF.

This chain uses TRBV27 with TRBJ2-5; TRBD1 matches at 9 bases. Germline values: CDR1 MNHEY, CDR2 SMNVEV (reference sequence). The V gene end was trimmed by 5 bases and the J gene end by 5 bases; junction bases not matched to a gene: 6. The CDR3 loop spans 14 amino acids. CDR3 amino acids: CASSIRTGAETQYF. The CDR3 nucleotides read TGTGCCAGCAGTATCCGGACAGGGGCGGAGACCCAGTACTTC.

The CDR3 here is CASLGSNRGGQPQHF. For the CDR3, the DNA is TGTGCCAGCCTAGGTTCTAACAGGGGGGGTCAGCCCCAGCATTTT. The V call is TRBV19, the J call TRBJ1-5; TRBD1 matches 8 bases. Germline values: CDR1 LNHDA, CDR2 SQIVND (reference sequence). After removal of 9 bases from V and 6 bases from J, the junction contained 13 bases not matched to a gene. The CDR3 sequence is 15 residues long.

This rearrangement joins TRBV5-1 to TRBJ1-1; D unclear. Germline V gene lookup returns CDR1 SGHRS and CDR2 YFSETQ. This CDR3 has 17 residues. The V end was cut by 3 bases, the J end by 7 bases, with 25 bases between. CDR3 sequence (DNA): TGCGCCAGCAGCTCCCGCACTAGGACGAAGACGGCTAATGAAGCTTTCTTT. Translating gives CASSSRTRTKTANEAFF.

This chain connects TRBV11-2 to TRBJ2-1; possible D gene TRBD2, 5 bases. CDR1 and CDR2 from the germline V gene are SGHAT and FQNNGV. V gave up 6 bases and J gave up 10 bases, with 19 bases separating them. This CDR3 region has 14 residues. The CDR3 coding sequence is TGTGCCAGCAGGAAGGATCTAGCAGCTGGGGAGCAGTTCTTC. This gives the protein CASRKDLAAGEQFF.